This T cell receptor (beta chain) was found in a study of graft-versus-host responses after intestinal transplantation. Whole-study context: Tacrolimus and steroids were given for roughly 3 years to all recipients after anti-thymocyte globulin induction.

V was clipped by 9 bases and J by 0 bases, with 17 bases between them. CDR1 and CDR2 from the germline V gene are LNHDA and SQIVND (reference sequence). This CDR3 is 15 amino acids long. On this clone itself: Its antigen is not identified.

TCRdb's copy holds only in-frame clones and misses some; the assay was immunoSEQ multiplex PCR. The sample shows over 80,000 clones, 85% to 95% of them seen only once. The sample consisted of unstimulated CD8+ T cells sorted from spleen or lymph node cells, taken before transplant. The chain has TRBV19 and TRBJ1-1; D ambiguous. This receptor was obtained from a human donor who was the organ donor for an intestinal transplant. The CDR3 loop reads CASHSHRGMNTEAFF. In DNA form, the CDR3 reads TGTGCCAGCCACTCACACCGAGGCATGAACACTGAAGCTTTCTTT.